This TCR beta chain was recovered during a study of blood T cell repertoires in COVID-19. For the study at large: T cells, B-cell-depleted T cells, or PBMCs provided the cDNA or gDNA that served as material.

This clone showed up just a few times. Original processing methods: Amplifying reference gene primers gave estimates of nucleated cell counts. Sequencing was performed with immunoSEQ multiplex PCR; in TCRdb, only in-frame clones are kept and a portion is missing. The V and J calls and clone size are taken from that table; D and trimming were inferred from the DNA. The repertoire has under 200,000 clones, about four fifths of them found once; the top ten carry 9.5% to 11%. This CDR3 contains 14 residues. V lost 6 bases and J lost 3; bases outside the gene matches: 5. Looked up from germline, CDR1 is SNHLY and CDR2 is FYNNEI.

This clonotype originated in a man aged 50 to 59 who had recovered from COVID-19. The V gene is TRBV2, the J gene TRBJ2-1, with 7 bases lining up with TRBD1. The sequenced sample was PBMCs or T cells enriched from blood (not recorded which). The CDR3 DNA reads TGTGCCAGCAGGGTCAGGGGGATCTACAATGAGCAGTTCTTC. Translating gives CASRVRGIYNEQFF. Using reference TRBV2 and TRBJ2-1 for the parts outside the CDR3, the full variable domain is EPEVTQTPSHQVTQMGQEVILRCVPISNHLYFYWYRQILGQKVEFLVSFYNNEISEKSEIFDDQFSVERPDGSNFTLKIRSTKLEDSAMYFCASRVRGIYNEQFFGPGTRLTVL.